The rows below give T cell receptor beta chains drawn from one sample of a study of T cells after yellow fever vaccination. One entry per CDR3 protein results from TCRdb running MiXCR on the 5' RACE reads. The data hold hundreds of thousands of distinct CDR3 sequences, with about 7.8% observed a single time. The starting material was PBMCs, obtained roughly seven weeks after the first yellow fever vaccination. The receptors shown here come from a young man who received the YFV17D yellow fever vaccine. Both conserved end residues are part of each CDR3. The D gene is left open where the match is weak. Size is stated for part of the rows, as once, few or many counts, or as a class when the clone is expanded.

D gene	V gene	J gene	clone size	CDR3 DNA	CDR3 protein
NA	TRBV5-1	TRBJ2-3	many	TGCGCCAGCAGCTTTGGGCCAGATACGCAGTATTTT	CASSFGPDTQYF
NA	TRBV20-1	TRBJ2-3	NA	TGCAGTGCTAGTCGTCCCGATCGAGGCACAGATACGCAGTATTTT	CSASRPDRGTDTQYF
NA	TRBV27	TRBJ2-3	many	TGTGCCAGCAGTTTATCGCTGGTCACAGATACGCAGTATTTT	CASSLSLVTDTQYF
TRBD1	TRBV20-1	TRBJ2-4	few	TGCAGTGCCACAAAAGAAGACAGGGTCGGGGCCAAAAACATTCAGTACTTC	CSATKEDRVGAKNIQYF
NA	TRBV7-8	TRBJ1-4	NA	TGTGCCAGCAGCGTCAGACAGACTGAAAAACTGTTTTTT	CASSVRQTEKLFF
NA	TRBV20-1	TRBJ1-4	many	TGCAGTGCTAGAGATCGGAGGGGAGAAGGTGAAAAACTGTTTTTT	CSARDRRGEGEKLFF
NA	TRBV28	TRBJ2-2	NA	TGTGCCAGCAGTGGTTCACCCACCGGGGAGCTGTTTTTT	CASSGSPTGELFF
TRBD1	TRBV20-1	TRBJ1-1	NA	TGCAGTGCTAGAGAATCAGGGGGGGGGAACACTGAAGCTTTCTTT	CSARESGGGNTEAFF
NA	TRBV5-1	TRBJ1-2	NA	TGCGCCAGCAGCTTGGCCCGGGCAGGGGATTATGGCTACACCTTC	CASSLARAGDYGYTF
NA	TRBV4-3	TRBJ1-1	many	TGCGCCAGCAGCCCGAATGAACAGATGGGAGCTTTCTTT	CASSPNEQMGAFF
NA	TRBV5-5	TRBJ2-1	NA	TGTGCCAGCAGCCCCGGGGCCAGCCCTTCTTACAATGAGCAGTTCTTC	CASSPGASPSYNEQFF
TRBD2	TRBV4-2	TRBJ2-1	NA	TGTGCCAGCAGCCAAGAGGGGAGGGGTAGAGTCTATGAGCAGTTCTTC	CASSQEGRGRVYEQFF
NA	TRBV6-5	TRBJ1-1	few	TGTGCCAGCAGCTACTCGGACAACATGGGGACTGAAGCTTTCTTT	CASSYSDNMGTEAFF
NA	TRBV12-5	TRBJ2-6	many	TGTGCTAGTGGTGCTGGGGCCAACGTCCTGACTTTC	CASGAGANVLTF
NA	TRBV20-1	TRBJ2-3	NA	TGCAGTGCCCTCGGGGGAGATACGCAGTATTTT	CSALGGDTQYF
NA	TRBV20-1	TRBJ2-1	many	TGCAGTGCTTTGGGGGCGGAAGGGTCTTGGGAGCAGTTCTTC	CSALGAEGSWEQFF
TRBD1	TRBV27	TRBJ2-5	few	TGTGCCAGCAGGTTGACAGGGGGCAAAGAGACCCAGTACTTC	CASRLTGGKETQYF
NA	TRBV18	TRBJ2-7	NA	TGTGCCAGCTCACTAGACACGACCTACGAGCAGTACTTC	CASSLDTTYEQYF
TRBD1	TRBV5-1	TRBJ1-1	NA	TGCGCCAGCAGCTTGGGGGACAGGGACAACACTGAAGCTTTCTTT	CASSLGDRDNTEAFF
NA	TRBV18	TRBJ2-2	few	TGTGCCAGCTCACCTAACGGATACACCGGGGAGCTGTTTTTT	CASSPNGYTGELFF
TRBD2	TRBV7-2	TRBJ2-1	few	TGTGCCAGCAGCCCCGGGGCCTCGGGGGGAGAGCAGTTCTTC	CASSPGASGGEQFF
NA	TRBV9	TRBJ2-2	NA	TGTGCCAGCAGCGATACCCGTTCGAGGCAGATAAACACCGGGGAGCTGTTTTTT	CASSDTRSRQINTGELFF
NA	TRBV5-1	TRBJ1-1	NA	TGCGCCAGCAGCTTAACCGTCTTAGGTAGTCCTGAAGCTTTCTTT	CASSLTVLGSPEAFF
NA	TRBV20-1	TRBJ1-1	NA	TGCAGTGTGAATGTGGGCGCGAACACTGAAGCTTTCTTT	CSVNVGANTEAFF
NA	TRBV7-2	TRBJ2-3	many	TGTGCCAGCAGCCGACAAAAGGGCAGGGGGGCTAGGGATACGCAGTATTTT	CASSRQKGRGARDTQYF
NA	TRBV5-1	TRBJ2-2	few	TGCGCCAGCAGCTCCGACGGGGTGAACACCGGGGAGCTGTTTTTT	CASSSDGVNTGELFF
TRBD2	TRBV18	TRBJ2-3	NA	TGTGCCAGCTCACCACGACCCCGCAGCGGGGGGGCGGCAGATACGCAGTATTTT	CASSPRPRSGGAADTQYF
TRBD2	TRBV5-6	TRBJ2-2	NA	TGTGCCAGCAGCTTGGTGGGACTAGTTACGACCGGGGAGCTGTTTTTT	CASSLVGLVTTGELFF
TRBD2	TRBV4-2	TRBJ2-2	few	TGTGCCAGCAGCCGACTAGCGGGGGGTCCATCCGGGGAGCTGTTTTTT	CASSRLAGGPSGELFF
TRBD1	TRBV5-1	TRBJ1-2	few	TGCGCCAGCAGCTTTTTTCATAGCCAGGGGGCTTGGACCTTC	CASSFFHSQGAWTF
NA	TRBV20-1	TRBJ2-5	NA	TGCAGTGCTAGAGATCCGTTTTCAGCGGTGAACCAAGAGACCCAGTACTTC	CSARDPFSAVNQETQYF
NA	TRBV5-1	TRBJ2-2	many	TGCGCCAGCAATGGGGCCTCGAACACCGGGGAGCTGTTTTTT	CASNGASNTGELFF
NA	TRBV6-2/TRBV6-3	TRBJ1-1	few	TGTGCCAGCAGCCTACAGGGAACGAACACTGAAGCTTTCTTT	CASSLQGTNTEAFF
NA	TRBV29-1	TRBJ1-1	few	TGCAGCGTCCACATTGGAGGGAGGGACACTGAAGCTTTCTTT	CSVHIGGRDTEAFF
NA	TRBV7-9	TRBJ1-1	few	TGTGCCAGCAGCTTATCAGTAGGTTGGGCACCCGCGCTGAACACTGAAGCTTTCTTT	CASSLSVGWAPALNTEAFF
NA	TRBV12-3/TRBV12-4	TRBJ2-2	many	TGTGCCAGCAGTTTTGGAGTTTCCGGGGAGCTGTTTTTT	CASSFGVSGELFF
NA	TRBV13	TRBJ2-7	few	TGTGCCAGCAGCTTCCGGGGGCGGACGAGGCTTGGCGAGCAGTACTTC	CASSFRGRTRLGEQYF
TRBD2	TRBV20-1	TRBJ2-5	few	TGCAGTGCTAGGTTCGGACTAGCGACTGAGACCCAGTACTTC	CSARFGLATETQYF
NA	TRBV4-1	TRBJ1-2	NA	TGCGCCAGCAACCTGGGGGGGCACTATGGCTACACCTTC	CASNLGGHYGYTF
TRBD1	TRBV5-1	TRBJ2-7	NA	TGCGCCAGCAGCTTGGGCCAGGGGGTTGTCGAGCAGTACTTC	CASSLGQGVVEQYF
NA	TRBV6-4	TRBJ2-2	few	TGTGCCAGCAGTAATGAGGGGTTCACCGGGGAGCTGTTTTTT	CASSNEGFTGELFF
TRBD1	TRBV20-1	TRBJ2-1	few	TGCAGTGCCCGGACAGGGGGCTTTTATGAGCAGTTCTTC	CSARTGGFYEQFF
TRBD2	TRBV2	TRBJ2-2	NA	TGTGCCAGCAGTGTCGGCAGCGGGGGGCCCGGGGAGCTGTTTTTT	CASSVGSGGPGELFF
NA	TRBV4-1	TRBJ2-7	few	TGCGCCAGCAGCCAAGTCATGGGCTACGAGCAGTACTTC	CASSQVMGYEQYF
NA	TRBV10-3	TRBJ2-1	few	TGTGCCATCACCCGAGGGGGGGCTAGTGTGAACAATGAGCAGTTCTTC	CAITRGGASVNNEQFF